This T cell receptor beta chain stems from a study of blood T cells in healthy people across ages. Overall study: There was about one barcoded beta molecule captured by template switching per two T cells.

This clonotype came up many times. Its antigen remains unidentified. Then a second PCR, running about 7 to 11 cycles, was carried out with a sample-barcoded 5' primer and a J-beta primer mix. Each CDR3 protein is one row after TCRdb ran MiXCR on the 5' RACE reads. The data contain 630,000 or so distinct CDR3 sequences, approximately 30% of them seen just once; the ten biggest clones take up 15% to 19%. Points from the study as a whole: Relative to aged donors, long-lived donors carried more naive CD4+ cells and displayed higher diversity.

Per germline, CDR1 SQVTM and CDR2 ANQGSEA. V was clipped by 8 bases and J by 7 bases; unmatched bases: 8. This CDR3 region has 14 residues. The rearrangement uses TRBV29-1 and TRBJ2-1; 13 bases are a match to TRBD2. This TCR came from an elderly woman in good health. The sequencing input was blood. CDR3 residues: CSTTSGGAGNEQFF. The CDR3 DNA follows: TGCAGCACCACTAGCGGGGGGGCGGGTAATGAGCAGTTCTTC.